In this sample, the clone carrying this TCR beta chain turned up a few times. Its cognate antigen is unknown. Each cDNA molecule in the library carried unique molecular identifiers. TCRdb recomputed calls from the RACE reads with MiXCR, one row per CDR3 protein. The sample shows about 260,000 distinct CDR3 sequences, 8.6% of them seen only once. The data were obtained in a study of human T cells and chemical hapten exposure. Study overall: An area of 2 cm by 2 cm on upper inner arm skin received 2% DPC for sensitization. Study-level points and caveats: Sensitizing to DPC left TCRs with a frequency above 1 in 1000 unaltered. PT1 expanded TCR counts and patch test score correlated positively.

The CDR3 extends over 10 amino acids. The V end lost 7 bases, the J end lost 6 bases, and 8 bases lay between the germline ends. The germline V gene encodes CDR1 SQVTM and CDR2 ANQGSEA. Time point given: pre-sensitization, week 0. This sample's treatment: therapeutic diphenylcyclopropenone sensitization with weekly scalp DPC. The sequencing used whole blood, collected in connection with sensitization to the hapten diphenylcyclopropenone (DPC). This TCR was sampled from a woman between 35 and 50 years old with alopecia areata. Some clones in this sample may be carry-over from other donors' samples. V and J are TRBV29-1 and TRBJ2-3; D may be TRBD1 or TRBD2 (5 bases each). The CDR3 sequence: CSGDPDTQYF. The CDR3 DNA reads as TGCAGCGGGGACCCCGATACGCAGTATTTT.